This T cell receptor beta chain was sequenced for a study of T-cell reconstitution after alpha-beta-depleted transplantation in children. Unique molecular identifiers were used to barcode this TCRbeta library. TCRdb passed the PCR reads through MiXCR, listing each CDR3 protein once. The sample shows 300,000 to 400,000 distinct CDR3 sequences, about 16% of them seen only once. Worth noting for this clonotype: The target antigen is unknown. The junction shows a germline mismatch at one end, possibly a read error.

This CDR3 region has 18 residues. CDR1 is SNHLY and CDR2 is FYNNEI in the germline V gene. Broader study findings: Reports say that about two months after transplant, the alpha-beta T cells came out of several hundred graft clones that had expanded. Surviving thymic progenitors and recipient T cells were the source of high TCRbeta diversity at day 60 in some patients. Once a year had passed after transplant, T-cell counts and diversity came mostly from newly produced T cells.

The receptor comes from a male patient between 2 and 9 years old who had a stem cell transplant for acute lymphoblastic leukemia, so the T cells may come from the graft donor. The chain combines TRBV2 with TRBJ2-2, with D possibly being TRBD1 or TRBD2 (5 bases each). This specimen was PBMCs, mostly from graft donor cells, taken 360 days after TCRalphabeta/CD19-depleted stem cell transplant. This CDR3 reads CTSCRIGDGLPNTGELFF. CDR3 sequence (DNA): TGTACCAGCTGCCGTATAGGGGACGGCCTCCCGAACACCGGGGAGCTGTTTTTT.